This T cell receptor beta chain derives from a study of blood T cells in healthy people across ages (dated by TCRdb to between 2014 and 2016). At the level of the whole study: Template switching captured roughly one uniquely barcoded TCR beta cDNA molecule per two T cells in model experiments. The donors were divided into four age groups: young (average roughly 15 years), middle-aged (almost 40), aged (approximately 62) and long-lived (roughly 82). The study measured age-related changes in TCR beta repertoire diversity using deep sequencing normalized with unique cDNA molecular identifiers. The study analyzed two additional independent replicas of 1 million unique cDNA reads from the same blood draw for two donors, one aged 18 to 30 and one aged 80 or older. The study at large found these results: The long-lived group showed more naive CD4+ T cells, fewer expanded clones and increased TCR diversity than the aged group, suggesting age selection. As age increased, observed TCR beta diversity per million T cells dropped in a roughly linear way, and a significant reduction was already evident by age around 41. Donor CMV infection status was unknown, potentially confounding age-related changes in expanded clonotypes. A strong correlation was found between observed TCR beta diversity and the percentage of naive T cells measured by flow cytometry. Estimates of total diversity based on one million sequenced T cells were regarded as lower bounds and as underestimates. Conclusive comparison of naive and antigen-experienced compartments was prevented by the profiling of bulk unsorted PBMCs.

As to this clonotype: The target of this receptor is not known. No base qualities exist here, and no much larger clone lies one base off it.

The library came from 5' RACE. The reads were generated on an Illumina HiSeq 2500. A second roughly 6 to 11 cycle PCR used a sample-barcoded 5' primer and a J-beta primer mix. A unique molecular identifier was introduced onto each TCR beta cDNA molecule by a template-switch 5' adaptor carrying 12 random nucleotides. Each sample yielded at least 3 million CDR3-containing paired-end reads. First-strand cDNA was synthesized from all RNA with the Mint cDNA synthesis kit, primed by a TRBC-specific oligonucleotide. Following uracil-DNA glycosylase treatment, all cDNA underwent a first 18-cycle PCR with the universal primers M1SS and BC2_uni_R. Turning to the authors' computational methods: For normalization, 1 million high-quality reads, each with a distinct molecular identifier, were randomly selected from each sample. Instead of being binned into consensus sequences, reads with shared molecular identifiers were discarded. CDR3 identification, clonotype clustering and error correction used MiTCR with a Q25 quality threshold and the strictest error-elimination algorithm. A nonparametric unseen species model with Euler transformation was used to estimate lower-bound total TCR beta diversity. The public reads were reprocessed in TCRdb via fastp at Q25 and MiXCR, keeping in-frame beta chains. Records with the same CDR3 protein are collapsed into one entry carrying the most frequent genes and DNA. The V and J calls were not made by the authors but by TCRdb's processing. The sample contains under 1,100,000 distinct CDR3 sequences, approximately 25% of them found a single time. Of the sample, around 0.7% is held by the ten largest clones.

The donors were 40 or so Caucasian individuals from Russia, aged roughly 6 to 100 years, who were systemically healthy. Ten milliliters of peripheral blood were drawn from each donor into EDTA-treated Vacutainer tubes. PBMCs were isolated by Ficoll-Paque density-gradient centrifugation, with at least 6.5 million obtained per sample. Total RNA, at least 5.5 micrograms per sample, was extracted from PBMCs with Trizol reagent. For every donor, flow cytometry on a PBMC aliquot measured the percentage of naive CD45RAhigh/CD27high T cells. Including the terminal cysteine and phenylalanine, the CDR3 comprises 15 residues. The retained sequence is limited to the CDR3, 45 bases, with the frame set at the first base. CDR1 and CDR2 are drawn from the germline V gene (reference sequence): LNHDA, SQIVND. This same sample was also part of a study on T cells of mothers and their children. From that second study: Nine systemically healthy Caucasian individuals, comprising three mothers and their six children, were included as donors. cDNA synthesis used all of the extracted RNA, with 1.5 ug of RNA in each 15 ul reaction. Sample barcodes and 2-4 random nucleotides were added via the M1S primer in the second PCR. Over 9.5 million TCR beta CDR3 reads came from each mother, compared with around 3 million reads from each child. Thymic selection shapes the output of TCR recombination in a similar way in related and unrelated pairs, and inherited differences have a minor effect. Normalized repertoire overlap was always slightly but never significantly higher in related than unrelated mother-child pairs. No persistent microchimeric T cell clones were detected, at a sensitivity of roughly 93 clones per million clonotypes. The study used deep NGS to compare TCR beta repertoires of mothers and children, seeking features distinguishing related mother-child pairs from unrelated individuals. On average, the children were around 11 +/- 4 years old, while the mothers were 40 +/- 4 years old. After adapter ligation was performed with NEBNext reagents, the libraries were sequenced on an Illumina HiSeq 2000 with 100+100 nt paired-end reads. To avoid cross-contamination, the mother libraries and the child libraries were prepared a month apart and sequenced in separate runs. Each donor had between about 450,000 and 2,100,000 distinct TCR beta clonotypes identified. Naive TCR beta clonotypes were estimated from low-frequency clonotypes matched to each donor's FACS-determined naive share, without sorting.

This chain joins TRBV19 to TRBJ2-5, with the D assignment possibly TRBD1 or TRBD2, given 5 matching bases for each. Judging by the DNA end, TRBJ2-7 fits better; the J call may be wrong. The sequencing sample was made of blood. This TCR derives from a girl aged 2-10 years in good health. The nucleotide sequence is given as TGTGCCAGTAGTAAGGGAGCAGGGAATTCCTACGAGCAGTACTTC. This codes for CASSKGAGNSYEQYF.